These 6 T cell receptor beta chains were all obtained from the same sample, sequenced in a study of OX40 agonist ivuxolimab in advanced cancers. Clones were sequenced by immunoSEQ multiplex PCR, and TCRdb holds only the in-frame ones, with some missing. Of approximately 77,000 clones listed, roughly 89% are singletons. Sample: CD4+ or CD8+ T cells sorted from blood, taken in a trial of the OX40 agonist ivuxolimab. The receptors were gathered from an adult with an advanced solid tumor such as melanoma, head and neck, liver or kidney cancer.

CDR3 nucleotide sequence: TGTGCCACCAGCAGAGGAGGGCTGGGGGTTAACACTGAAGCTTTCTTT. Its translation is CATSRGGLGVNTEAFF. The chain combines TRBV15 with TRBJ1-1; TRBD1 is a possible D gene (5 bases). This CDR3 comprises 16 residues. V gave up 1 base and J gave up 2 bases, with 14 bases separating them. Germline values: CDR1 LNHNV, CDR2 YYDKDF (reference sequence).

V usage is TRBV28 and J usage is TRBJ1-2; 8 bases match TRBD1. From germline, CDR1 is MDHEN and CDR2 SYDVKM. The CDR3 is made up of 14 amino acids. V lost 3 bases to trimming and J lost 8 bases; unmatched junction nucleotides: 8. CDR3 DNA sequence: TGTGCCAGCAGTTTCACAGGGGGGGAGGAGGGCTACACCTTC. It yields the protein CASSFTGGEEGYTF.

This rearrangement joins TRBV7-2 to TRBJ2-2; D is perhaps TRBD2 (6 bases). Trimming shortened V by 3 bases and J by 6 bases, and 8 bases separated the two germline ends. This CDR3 has 13 amino acids. Germline assignment: CDR1 SGHTA and CDR2 FQGNSA. This CDR3 reads CASSFGEAGELFF. DNA of the CDR3: TGTGCCAGCAGCTTCGGGGAGGCCGGGGAGCTGTTTTTT.

The chain has TRBV9 and TRBJ1-1, with D perhaps matching TRBD1 (5 bases). Germline CDR1 reads SGDLS; CDR2 reads YYNGEE. The CDR3 is 15 amino acids. Trimming shortened V by 4 bases and J by 3 bases, and 16 bases separated the two germline ends. The CDR3 DNA follows: TGTGCCAGCAGCCCCGGGATCCGGGGGGACACTGAAGCTTTCTTT. This encodes CASSPGIRGDTEAFF.

The V gene is TRBV9, the J gene TRBJ1-4, with 7 bases matching TRBD1. The V segment lost 2 bases and the J segment 8 bases; nucleotides outside the gene matches: 12. The length of the CDR3 is 16 residues. Germline V gene lookup returns CDR1 SGDLS and CDR2 YYNGEE. The CDR3: CASSVSPGTDAEKLFF. Here the CDR3 DNA reads TGTGCCAGCAGCGTCTCCCCCGGGACAGATGCCGAAAAACTGTTTTTT.

In nucleotides, the CDR3 is TGTGCCAGCAGCTTTAAGCCCCCCGGGACCACAGATACGCAGTATTTT. It yields the protein CASSFKPPGTTDTQYF. The V gene is TRBV7-2, the J gene TRBJ2-3; perhaps D is TRBD1 or TRBD2 (5 bases each). V was clipped by 3 bases and J by 2 bases, with 15 bases between them. The CDR3 extends over 16 amino acids. CDR1 and CDR2 (germline): SGHTA, FQGNSA.